This T cell receptor (beta chain) was observed in a study of blood T cell repertoires in COVID-19. How the authors handled the data: Estimation of nucleated cell counts was performed using reference gene primer amplification. The data were produced by immunoSEQ multiplex PCR, yet TCRdb's version contains in-frame clones alone and is incomplete. D and trimming come from the DNA, and the V and J calls and clone size come from that table. The sample includes about 250,000 clones, around 80% of them seen just once. The CDR3 runs 15 residues. V shed 3 bases and J 5 bases; nucleotides not matched to a gene: 10. CDR1 DFQATT and CDR2 SNEGSKA come from the germline V gene (reference sequence).

Sequencing used peripheral blood. The rearrangement links TRBV20-1 to TRBJ2-5; 9 bases agree with TRBD1. This clonotype originated in a man aged 40-49 years with acute or convalescent COVID-19. CDR3: CSASPQGANLETQYF. The CDR3 bases are TGCAGTGCTAGTCCACAGGGGGCGAATTTGGAGACCCAGTACTTC.